These 20 T cell receptor beta chains came from one sample sequenced in a study of neurological immune-mediated disorders. One entry per CDR3 protein results from TCRdb running MiXCR on the 5' RACE reads. The data show 60,000 or so distinct CDR3 sequences, over 10% seen once. Material for sequencing was PBMCs. Receptor source: a man between 60 and 70 years old in good health.

Ten or more counts support this clonotype. The J gene is TRBJ2-3, the V gene TRBV7-2; D remains unclear. CDR1 and CDR2 from the germline V gene are SGHTA and FQGNSA. The CDR3 extends over 11 amino acids. Trimming removed 6 bases from V and 8 bases from J, with 9 bases in between. CDR3 coding DNA: TGTGCCAGCAGAGTTGAGTCTACGCAGTATTTT. This gives the protein CASRVESTQYF.

Worth noting for this clonotype: The conserved phenylalanine or tryptophan normally closing the CDR3 is absent here, so this likely arose from a read error. The chain employs TRBV4-3 and TRBJ2-2, with 8 bases identical to TRBD1. V was pared by 4 bases and J by 4 bases, with 5 bases of the junction left unmatched. Per the germline V gene, CDR1 is LGHNA and CDR2 is YSLEER. The length of the CDR3 is 15 residues. CDR3 amino acids: CASSPGTGPTGELFS. The CDR3 DNA sequence: TGCGCCAGCAGCCCAGGGACAGGACCCACCGGGGAGCTGTTTTCT.

This clonotype was detected ten times or more. The V call is TRBV3-1, the J call TRBJ1-1; 7 bases line up with TRBD1. Germline CDR1 reads LGHDT; CDR2 reads YNNKEL (reference sequence). J gave up 1 base and V 1 base, and 0 bases lay outside the gene matches. The CDR3 is made up of 14 amino acids. The CDR3 DNA sequence: TGTGCCAGCAGCCAAGGGGACAGGAACACTGAAGCTTTCTTT. Translating gives CASSQGDRNTEAFF.

This clonotype came up many times. The rearrangement joins TRBV15 to TRBJ2-3; TRBD2 agrees at 7 bases. The CDR3 length is 17 residues. In germline, CDR1 is LNHNV, CDR2 YYDKDF (reference sequence). V trimming: 0 bases; J trimming: 4 bases; junction bases outside the gene matches: 10. The CDR3 DNA follows: TGTGCCACCAGCAGAGAGAATCGGCGGGGGAGCGCAGATACGCAGTATTTT. Translated, it gives CATSRENRRGSADTQYF.

With respect to this clonotype: A much larger clone is a single base away; this may be a read error. The gene calls are TRBV6-5 and TRBJ2-7; 8 bases align to TRBD1. CDR3 length: 13 residues. The ends lost 6 bases at V and 5 bases at J; junction bases unmatched: 6. Per the germline V gene, CDR1 is MNHEY and CDR2 is SVGAGI. The CDR3 coding sequence is TGTGCCAGCAGGGACAGGGTCAACGACGAGCAGTACTTC. It codes for CASRDRVNDEQYF.

This clonotype was found many times. The chain carries TRBV7-2 and TRBJ1-5; D is possibly TRBD1 (6 bases). Trimming took off 5 bases at V and 12 bases at J, with 17 bases between the two ends. From germline, CDR1 is SGHTA and CDR2 FQGNSA. CDR3 length: 13 residues. CDR3 nucleotide sequence: TGTGCCAGCAGCCTCCAACAGGGCAGGGGCCAGCATTTT. This translates into CASSLQQGRGQHF.

This clonotype was found many times. The chain carries TRBV7-2 and TRBJ2-7; tentatively, D is TRBD2 (5 bases). CDR1 and CDR2 from the germline V gene are SGHTA and FQGNSA. V was cut by 5 bases and J by 7 bases, with 15 bases left in between. The CDR3 has 13 amino acids. The CDR3 sequence is CASSHWERTEQYF. The CDR3 bases are TGTGCCAGCAGCCATTGGGAGAGGACTGAGCAGTACTTC.

This clonotype was detected ten times or more. This chain connects TRBV7-2 to TRBJ2-5; D is unclear. Germline CDR1 SGHTA, CDR2 FQGNSA. This CDR3 spans 15 amino acids. Trimming took 5 bases from V and 5 from J, leaving 18 bases between them. The CDR3 sequence is CASSPPLGGRETQYF. CDR3 DNA: TGTGCCAGCAGCCCCCCTCTCGGCGGCCGGGAGACCCAGTACTTC.

Many counts were recorded for this clonotype. The rearrangement joins TRBV5-6 to TRBJ2-3, with 9 bases identical to TRBD1. The germline V gene has CDR1 SGHDT and CDR2 YYEEEE. The CDR3 consists of 17 residues. After removal of 3 bases from V and 3 bases from J, the junction contained 11 bases not matched to a gene. The CDR3 is CASSYSGTGLHTDTQYF. CDR3 DNA sequence: TGTGCCAGCAGCTACTCCGGGACAGGGTTGCATACAGATACGCAGTATTTT.

The sample holds many counts of this clonotype. The chain uses TRBV3-1 and TRBJ2-7; possibly TRBD1 for D (5 bases). CDR1 is LGHDT and CDR2 is YNNKEL in the germline V gene (reference sequence). V lost 1 base, J lost 9 bases, and 19 bases lay in between. The CDR3 length is 15 residues. The chain's CDR3 is CASSQGQYLYAVQYF. The CDR3 region has the DNA TGTGCCAGCAGCCAAGGACAGTACCTGTATGCGGTGCAGTACTTC.

This clonotype was observed at least ten times. The CDR3: CASSTGQTLGYEQYF. The DNA of the CDR3 is TGTGCCAGCAGCACTGGACAGACACTCGGCTACGAGCAGTACTTC. The chain carries TRBV12-3 or TRBV12-4 and TRBJ2-7, with TRBD1 as a possible D gene (6 bases). CDR3 length equals 15 residues. V lost 6 bases and J 3 bases, leaving 18 bases between the germline ends.

This clonotype has a count of ten or more. V is TRBV7-2 and J is TRBJ2-7; 8 bases agree with TRBD1. Germline CDR1 is SGHTA and CDR2 is FQGNSA. Trimming took 3 bases from V and 2 from J; bases not matched to a gene: 3. The CDR3 length is 14 residues. The CDR3, as DNA: TGTGCCAGCAGCTTCGGGGACAGGCCCTACGAGCAGTACTTC. This translates into CASSFGDRPYEQYF.

Concerning this clonotype itself: This may stem from a read error, because a much larger clone lies one nucleotide away. The V and J genes are TRBV20-1 and TRBJ2-7; the D is unclear. Trimming removed 2 bases at V and 5 bases at J, with 13 bases between. This CDR3 is 13 amino acids long. CDR1 is DFQATT and CDR2 is SNEGSKA in the germline V gene (reference sequence). The CDR3 DNA is TGCAGTGCTAGATATGGTTTGGTGGACGAGCAGTACTTC. Its translation is CSARYGLVDEQYF.

This sequence joins TRBV9 and TRBJ1-5, with a possible D match to TRBD1 (5 bases). The CDR3 has 15 residues. Germline values: CDR1 SGDLS, CDR2 YYNGEE. V lost 0 bases and J lost 3, with 10 bases in between. The CDR3: CASSVGAGHNQPQHF. The CDR3 DNA is TGTGCCAGCAGCGTAGGGGCAGGACACAATCAGCCCCAGCATTTT.

Comment on this clonotype: It may be a read error: a sequence one base away is much more abundant. CDR3 DNA sequence: TGTGCCAGCAGCCTAGGGTCGGGAGAAGCTTTGTTT. Its translation: CASSLGSGEALF. The chain carries TRBV12-3 or TRBV12-4 and TRBJ1-1; D unresolved. CDR3 size: 12 residues.

This clonotype has a count of ten or more. This rearrangement joins TRBV20-1 to TRBJ1-1; no clear D. The germline V gene has CDR1 DFQATT and CDR2 SNEGSKA (reference sequence). This CDR3 has 11 amino acids. The V and J ends lost 5 bases and 7 bases respectively, with 11 bases between them. In DNA, the CDR3 is TGCAGTGCTGGTAGGCGGGGTGAAGCTTTCTTT. Protein sequence: CSAGRRGEAFF.

At least ten counts were recorded for this clonotype. V gene TRBV29-1 combines with J gene TRBJ2-3, with 10 positions matching TRBD2. V shed 6 bases and J 5 bases; nucleotides not matched to a gene: 2. Germline CDR1 SQVTM, CDR2 ANQGSEA. This CDR3 region has 12 residues. CDR3 bases: TGCAGCGTGGGACTAGCGATAGATACGCAGTATTTT. This encodes CSVGLAIDTQYF.

This clonotype was picked up many times. This chain joins TRBV5-5 and TRBJ2-7; 9 bases fit TRBD1. CDR3 length: 15 residues. Trimming at V came to 4 bases and at J to 1 base, leaving 6 bases not matched to a gene. Germline loops: CDR1 SGHKS, CDR2 YYEKEE (reference sequence). The CDR3 region has the DNA TGTGCCAGCAGCGCCCCCGGGACAGGGTCCTACGAGCAGTACTTC. Its protein is CASSAPGTGSYEQYF.

Regarding this clonotype: A single base separates this from a much larger clone, so it may be a read error. The rearrangement links TRBV18 to TRBJ2-3; D perhaps matches TRBD2 (6 bases). The V end was cut by 6 bases, the J end by 8 bases, with 21 bases between. Germline CDR1 KGHSH, CDR2 LQKENI. This CDR3 region has 15 residues. The CDR3 loop reads CASSGRIPGPPTQYF. DNA for the CDR3: TGTGCCAGCTCTGGGAGGATACCGGGCCCCCCTACGCAGTATTTT.

The sample holds many counts of this clonotype. This sequence joins TRBV12-3 or TRBV12-4 and TRBJ1-3, with TRBD1 as a possible D gene (5 bases). V lost 8 bases, J lost 0 bases, and 14 bases lay in between. The CDR3 is 15 residues long. CDR3 bases: TGTGCCAGCGGGCAGGGAGGGGACTCTGGAAACACCATATATTTT. Protein product: CASGQGGDSGNTIYF.